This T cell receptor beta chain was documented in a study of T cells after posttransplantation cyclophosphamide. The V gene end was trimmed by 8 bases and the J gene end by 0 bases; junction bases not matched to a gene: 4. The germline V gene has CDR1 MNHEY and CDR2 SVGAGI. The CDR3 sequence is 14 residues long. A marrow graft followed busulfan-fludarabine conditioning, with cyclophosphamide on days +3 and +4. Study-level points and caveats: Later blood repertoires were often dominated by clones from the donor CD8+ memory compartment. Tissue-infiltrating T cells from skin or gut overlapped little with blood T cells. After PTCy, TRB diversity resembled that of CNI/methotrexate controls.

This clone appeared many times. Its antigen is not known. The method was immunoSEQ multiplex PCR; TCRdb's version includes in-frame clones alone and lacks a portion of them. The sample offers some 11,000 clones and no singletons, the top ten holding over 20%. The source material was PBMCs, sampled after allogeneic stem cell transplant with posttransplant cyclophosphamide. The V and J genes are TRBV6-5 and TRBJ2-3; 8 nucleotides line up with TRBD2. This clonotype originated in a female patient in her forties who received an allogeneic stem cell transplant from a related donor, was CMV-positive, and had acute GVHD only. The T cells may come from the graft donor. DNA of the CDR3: TGTGCCAGCCGGCGGGGGGCAAGCACAGATACGCAGTATTTT. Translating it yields CASRRGASTDTQYF.